This T cell receptor (beta chain) was profiled in a study of shared T cell receptors in the human thymus. V lost 0 bases to trimming and J lost 5 bases; unmatched junction nucleotides: 2. Germline V gene sequence: CDR1 SGDLS, CDR2 YYNGEE. This CDR3 contains 14 residues. The protocol was immunoSEQ multiplex PCR, while the TCRdb copy is restricted to in-frame clones and leaves out a portion. The table includes hundreds of thousands of clones, around 87% detected once. This same sample was also part of a study on human thymus T cells. That work adds: Infants served as donors; they were healthy and Finnish and were having corrective surgery for congenital heart defects. Resections from corrective heart surgery supplied the thymus tissue. V and J gene usage appeared biased in thymic and blood repertoires. Related reports documented highly overlapping thymic repertoires among unrelated individuals.

The TCR originated in a boy less than two years old with a congenital heart defect. The chain combines TRBV9 with TRBJ2-1, with 7 bases matching TRBD2. Material for sequencing was thymocytes. The CDR3 reads CASSVEGGHNEQFF. CDR3 DNA sequence: TGTGCCAGCAGCGTAGAGGGAGGGCACAATGAGCAGTTCTTC.